This is a list of T cell receptor beta chains from one sample in a study of identifying expanded T cells in peripheral blood. Method: immunoSEQ multiplex PCR; TCRdb's copy keeps in-frame clones and lacks some. The data show approximately 97,000 clones, around 88% seen once. The sequencing input was blood. Every receptor here comes from a person aged 18-70 years in good health. Each CDR3 is given with its conserved first and last residue. The D gene is left open where the match is weak. Clone size is not always given. Where it is, it says once, few, many or a class for expanded clones.

TRBJ2-5	.	TRBV12-5	.	TGTGCTAGTGGCCTCCAGGGGAAGGGGGAGACCCAGTACTTC	CASGLQGKGETQYF
TRBJ2-2	TRBD1	TRBV2	.	TGTGCCAGCAGAGCATCCAGGGGGCAAAGTACCGGGGAGCTGTTTTTT	CASRASRGQSTGELFF
TRBJ2-6	.	TRBV7-3	.	TGTGCCAGCAGCACCCTCCCGGGCTCTGGGGCCAACGTCCTGACTTTC	CASSTLPGSGANVLTF
TRBJ1-1	.	TRBV5-6	.	TGTGCCAGCAGCTTGTACCCGAGGAACACTGAAGCTTTCTTT	CASSLYPRNTEAFF
TRBJ2-3	.	TRBV11-2	.	TGTGCCAGCAGCTCGGACTGGCGCACAGATACGCAGTATTTT	CASSSDWRTDTQYF
TRBJ2-7	.	TRBV4-1	.	TGCGCCAGCAGCCAAGTCGTAACAGGGAGGGACCAGTACTTC	CASSQVVTGRDQYF
TRBJ2-7	.	TRBV7-8	.	TGTGCCAGCAGCTTCCGGGACACCTACGAGCAGTACTTC	CASSFRDTYEQYF
TRBJ1-2	.	TRBV30	.	TGTGCCTGGAGCCTAGGGGTCGGCTACACCTTC	CAWSLGVGYTF
TRBJ1-2	.	TRBV11-1	.	TGTGCCAGCAGCTTAGTTCCCGGAGGGTATGGCTACACCTTC	CASSLVPGGYGYTF
TRBJ2-7	.	TRBV4-3	once	TGCGCCAGCAGCCTCCGACAGAACTACGAGCAGTACTTC	CASSLRQNYEQYF
TRBJ2-5	.	TRBV2	.	TGTGCCAGCAGTCAAGAGACCCAGTACTTC	CASSQETQYF
TRBJ2-1	.	TRBV5-1	.	TGCGCCAGCAGCCTTAGTTATGAGCAGTTCTTC	CASSLSYEQFF
TRBJ1-1	TRBD1	TRBV13	.	TGTGCCAGCAGCCACGACAGGGAAACCGCCACTGAAGCTTTCTTT	CASSHDRETATEAFF
TRBJ1-2	.	TRBV4-3	.	TGCGCCAGCAGCCAACCTGGATTCTATGGCTACACCTTC	CASSQPGFYGYTF
TRBJ2-3	.	TRBV5-1	.	TGCGCCAGCAGCTTGTCCAGATCCACAGATACGCAGTATTTT	CASSLSRSTDTQYF
TRBJ1-1	.	TRBV5-1	.	TGCGCCAGCGGCAGGGGAAACACTGAAGCTTTCTTT	CASGRGNTEAFF
TRBJ2-1	.	TRBV2	.	TGTGCCAGCAGTGAAGCTCCAGTTAACCCGGGATTCTTC	CASSEAPVNPGFF
TRBJ1-1	.	TRBV5-6	.	TGTGCCAGCAGCTTGGTCGGAGCAGACACTGAAGCTTTCTTT	CASSLVGADTEAFF
TRBJ2-7	TRBD1	TRBV18	.	TGTGCCAGCTCAAGAGTGGGACAGCCCTCCGGCGAGCAGTACTTC	CASSRVGQPSGEQYF
TRBJ2-5	TRBD2	TRBV4-2	.	TGTGCCAGCAGCCAAGGGAGACAAGCGGGGGTCTACCAAGAGACCCAGTACTTC	CASSQGRQAGVYQETQYF
TRBJ2-2	TRBD2	TRBV5-1	.	TGCGCCAGCAGCTCGGCAAGCGGGAGCGGCACCGGGGAGCTGTTTTTT	CASSSASGSGTGELFF
TRBJ1-5	.	TRBV7-8	.	TGTGCCAGCAGCTCAGATGATAGCAATCAGCCCCAGCATTTT	CASSSDDSNQPQHF
TRBJ2-7	TRBD1	TRBV29-1	.	TGCAGCGTTGGGGACAGGAACGGCGAGCAGTACTTC	CSVGDRNGEQYF
TRBJ2-3	.	TRBV2	.	TGTGCCAGCAGTGAGGGGGGGCCAGATACGCAGTATTTT	CASSEGGPDTQYF
TRBJ1-4	.	TRBV19	.	TGTGCGTCCCATAGGGCTTCAACTAATGAAAAACTGTTTTTT	CASHRASTNEKLFF
TRBJ2-7	.	TRBV14	.	TGTGCCAGCAGCCTGCCGGGACTTGAAGAGCAGTACTTC	CASSLPGLEEQYF
TRBJ2-5	TRBD2	TRBV30	.	TGTGCCTGGAGTGTGGGACTAGACGAGACCCAGTACTTC	CAWSVGLDETQYF
TRBJ2-5	.	TRBV5-1	.	TGCGCCAGCAGCCGGGTCCCCCGCGGAGGAGAAGAGACCCAGTACTTC	CASSRVPRGGEETQYF
TRBJ2-7	TRBD1	TRBV7-3	.	TGTGCCAGCAGCTTGGGACAGGGGGTTAGCGAGCAGTACTTC	CASSLGQGVSEQYF
TRBJ2-7	.	TRBV7-3	.	TGTGCCAGCAGCTTATCGGCGGGACAGTCCTACGAGCAGTACTTC	CASSLSAGQSYEQYF
TRBJ2-5	TRBD2	TRBV28	.	TGTGCCACCTCATCCGGCGGGAGCCCTAAGACCCAGTACTTC	CATSSGGSPKTQYF
TRBJ2-7	TRBD1	TRBV28	once	TGTGCCAGCAGTCGCCGGGACAGGTCCTACGAGCAGTACTTC	CASSRRDRSYEQYF
TRBJ2-7	.	TRBV6-1	.	TGTGCCAGCAGTGAAGGGTGGGTCTACGAGCAGTACTTC	CASSEGWVYEQYF
TRBJ1-1	.	TRBV7-8	.	TGTGCCAGCAGCGTAGACCGCATGAACACTGAAGCTTTCTTT	CASSVDRMNTEAFF
TRBJ2-2	.	TRBV4-2	.	TGTGCCAGCAGCCAAATTATCGGGGAGCTGTTTTTT	CASSQIIGELFF
TRBJ1-2	.	TRBV4-1	once	TGCGCCAGCAGCCAAGATCTCGGGGGCTTCCGGCAGGGGAGGGGTGGCTACACCTTC	CASSQDLGGFRQGRGGYTF
TRBJ2-2	TRBD1	TRBV27	.	TGTGCCAGCAGTTTAATCGGCAGGGGGCCCACCGGGGAGCTGTTTTTT	CASSLIGRGPTGELFF
TRBJ1-2	TRBD1	TRBV7-9	.	TGTGCCAGCAGCCCAGGGGGTTCATATGGCTACACCTTC	CASSPGGSYGYTF
TRBJ1-3	TRBD1	TRBV6-6	.	TGTGCCAGCAGTCTCGACAGGGCTGGAAACACCATATATTTT	CASSLDRAGNTIYF
TRBJ2-7	.	TRBV19	many	TGTGCCAGTAGTTCACGCGGGGCAGAGGGCGAGCAGTACTTC	CASSSRGAEGEQYF
TRBJ1-2	.	TRBV21-1	.	TGTGCCACCCGGGACAGGCCTTTCTATGGCTACACCTTC	CATRDRPFYGYTF
TRBJ1-2	TRBD1	TRBV19	.	TGTGCCAGTAGAACCGGGACAGGGTTTAACTATGGCTACACCTTC	CASRTGTGFNYGYTF
TRBJ1-2	.	TRBV21-1	.	TGTGCCAGCAGCAAAGGTCCGGGGCTGCACTATGGCTACACCTTC	CASSKGPGLHYGYTF
TRBJ1-6	.	TRBV5-4	.	TGTGCCAGCAGCTCGGACAAGGCTTCACCCCTCCACTTT	CASSSDKASPLHF
TRBJ1-2	TRBD1	TRBV29-1	.	TGCAGCGTTGGTCTTTGGACAGGGGAAGGAGATGGCTACACCTTC	CSVGLWTGEGDGYTF
TRBJ2-7	TRBD1	TRBV7-8	few	TGTGCCAGCAGCTTAATGGGGACAGGGGTAATTGAGCAGTACTTC	CASSLMGTGVIEQYF
TRBJ1-1	.	TRBV7-9	few	TGTGCCAGCAGCTTTAAACAGGGCCGCTACATGAACACTGAAGCTTTCTTT	CASSFKQGRYMNTEAFF
TRBJ2-7	TRBD2	TRBV6-1	.	TGTGCCAGCAGTGAAGTGCAGGGAGGGCCCTACGAGCAGTACTTC	CASSEVQGGPYEQYF
TRBJ2-5	TRBD2	TRBV19	.	TGTGCCAGTAGGACTAGCGGACAAGAGACCCAGTACTTC	CASRTSGQETQYF
TRBJ1-3	.	TRBV28	.	TGTGCCAGCAGTTTTGAAACGTCCAGGGGAATGGGAAACACCATATATTTT	CASSFETSRGMGNTIYF
TRBJ2-3	TRBD2	TRBV7-2	.	TGTGCCAGCAGCTTAGGGCCACTAGCGGGGGGCACAGATACGCAGTATTTT	CASSLGPLAGGTDTQYF
TRBJ2-6	.	TRBV5-4	.	TGTGCCAGCAGCCCCCACCCAGGGTTGGATGGGGCCAACGTCCTGACTTTC	CASSPHPGLDGANVLTF
TRBJ1-5	TRBD1	TRBV10-1	few	TGCGCCAGCAAACAGGGGGGAGGCAATCAGCCCCAGCATTTT	CASKQGGGNQPQHF
TRBJ1-2	.	TRBV15	.	TGTGCCACCAGCAGGCCAAGGGTCGATGGCTACACCTTC	CATSRPRVDGYTF
TRBJ2-6	.	TRBV15	.	TGTGCCACCAGCAGACCCCGTGGGGTCTCTGGGGCCAACGTCCTGACTTTC	CATSRPRGVSGANVLTF
TRBJ1-4	TRBD1	TRBV10-3	.	TGTGCCATCAGTGAGTACGACAGGGGAGATGAAAAACTGTTTTTT	CAISEYDRGDEKLFF